These 27 T cell receptor beta chains were all obtained from the same sample, sequenced in a study of T cell repertoires in cytomegalovirus infection. TCRdb reanalysed the reads using MiXCR and keeps one entry per CDR3 protein. The sample holds approximately 910,000 distinct CDR3 sequences; 25% to 40% are singletons and the top ten take about an eighth. No antigen is known for these receptors. Sequenced here: cultured CD8+ T cells from PBMCs, sampled from culture after CMV antigen stimulation. All receptors come from a human donor in good health (CMV status not recorded). Some clones in this sample may be carry-over from other donors' samples.

The chain carries TRBV28 and TRBJ2-1, with D possibly being TRBD2 (5 bases). V was cut by 3 bases and J by 4 bases, with 16 bases left in between. Germline CDR1 is MDHEN and CDR2 is SYDVKM. This CDR3 contains 16 residues. The CDR3, as DNA: TGTGCCAGCAGTTTTACGGGGTCCTCAATTTACAATGAGCAGTTCTTC. Translated: CASSFTGSSIYNEQFF.

This chain links TRBV9 with TRBJ2-5; TRBD2 matches 11 bases. Germline CDR1 reads SGDLS; CDR2 reads YYNGEE. V shed 5 bases, J shed 0 bases, and the junction held 3 bases outside the gene matches. There are 15 residues in the CDR3. CDR3 protein: CASRASGGYQETQYF. In nucleotides, the CDR3 is TGTGCCAGCAGAGCTAGCGGGGGGTACCAAGAGACCCAGTACTTC.

Concerning this clonotype: The CDR3 does not close with the conserved phenylalanine or tryptophan, likely indicating a read error. V is TRBV12-5 and J is TRBJ1-1; D possibly corresponds to TRBD1 (6 bases). CDR3 size: 15 residues. Germline V gene data show CDR1 as LGHNT and CDR2 as FRNRAP. V lost 3 bases and J 4 bases, leaving 15 bases between the germline ends. CDR3 loop: CASGFTAGESTEAFL. The DNA for the CDR3 is TGTGCTAGTGGTTTTACTGCAGGGGAATCCACTGAAGCTTTCCTT.

This clonotype is a singleton in its sample. The DNA of the CDR3 is TGTGCCAGCAGCTTATCCACAGGGGCCAGCTCCTACGAGCAGTACGTC. This translates into CASSLSTGASSYEQYV. J is TRBJ2-7 and V is TRBV7-4; 7 positions agree with TRBD1. Per the germline V gene, CDR1 is SGHVT and CDR2 is SQSDAQ. The CDR3 is made up of 16 amino acids. The V segment lost 2 bases and the J segment 0 bases; nucleotides outside the gene matches: 7.

This clonotype has at least ten counts. V usage is TRBV7-6 and J usage is TRBJ2-7; maybe TRBD2 (6 bases). Germline CDR1 SGHVS, CDR2 FNYEAQ. The CDR3 contains 11 residues. The V end lost 5 bases, the J end lost 6 bases, and 8 bases lay between the germline ends. CDR3 protein: CASSAEGEQYF. CDR3 coding DNA: TGTGCCAGCAGCGCGGAGGGCGAGCAGTACTTC.

The J gene is TRBJ2-5, the V gene TRBV11-3; possible D gene TRBD2, 5 bases. Trimming took 3 bases from V and 3 from J, leaving 17 bases between them. CDR3 length: 16 residues. Germline V gene lookup returns CDR1 SGHNT and CDR2 YENEEA. CDR3 sequence reads: CASSFSRAGIKETQYF. CDR3 nucleotides: TGTGCCAGCAGCTTCAGCCGGGCGGGTATCAAAGAGACCCAGTACTTC.

A single count supports this clonotype. The chain has TRBV15 and TRBJ2-3; D not resolved. With 5 bases removed from V and 4 bases from J, the gap between germline ends came to 13 bases. From germline, CDR1 is LNHNV and CDR2 YYDKDF (reference sequence). This CDR3 has 14 amino acids. The CDR3 region has the DNA TGTGCCACCAGCCCCAAGCCCGGCCCAGATACGCAGTATTTT. It translates to CATSPKPGPDTQYF.

J is TRBJ1-1 and V is TRBV4-2, with unresolved D. This CDR3 is 13 amino acids long. Germline V gives CDR1 LGHNA, CDR2 YNFKEQ. Between the trimmed V and J ends, which lost 7 bases and 5 bases, there was a span of 14 bases. Written as DNA, the CDR3 is TGTGCCAGCAACGAAGCGGGCCCTACTGAAGCTTTCTTT. Translating it yields CASNEAGPTEAFF.

This chain links TRBV7-2 with TRBJ1-2; TRBD1 aligns across 7 bases. Germline lookup yields CDR1 SGHTA and CDR2 FQGNSA. This CDR3 is built from 14 residues. Trimming at V came to 4 bases and at J to 6 bases, leaving 8 bases not matched to a gene. CDR3 in DNA: TGTGCCAGCAGCTACGACAGGGAGGAGGATGGCTACACCTTC. Translation: CASSYDREEDGYTF.

This clonotype occurred many times. The V call is TRBV7-2, the J call TRBJ2-7; 7 nucleotides agree with TRBD1. The germline gives CDR1 SGHTA, CDR2 FQGNSA. V lost 5 bases to trimming and J lost 4 bases; unmatched junction nucleotides: 11. This CDR3 spans 15 amino acids. CDR3 sequence (DNA): TGTGCCAGCAGCCTGGAGACAGGGTTGTCGTACGAGCAGTACGTC. The encoded protein is CASSLETGLSYEQYV.

The chain has TRBV19 and TRBJ1-5; D unclear. With 5 bases removed from V and 0 bases from J, the gap between germline ends came to 8 bases. CDR3 size: 14 residues. The germline CDR1 and CDR2 sequences are LNHDA and SQIVND (reference sequence). The CDR3 DNA reads as TGTGCCAGTAGTGACGCTTATAGCAATCAGCCCCAGCATTTT. Amino acids: CASSDAYSNQPQHF.

The sample holds many counts of this clonotype. The chain links TRBV2 to TRBJ1-1; D call uncertain. This CDR3 is 15 amino acids long. The germline CDR1 and CDR2 sequences are SNHLY and FYNNEI. V was shortened by 1 base and J by 0 bases, with 9 bases between the two germline ends. CDR3 sequence: CASSEGQSMNTEAFF. The CDR3 coding sequence is TGTGCCAGCAGTGAAGGCCAGAGCATGAACACTGAAGCTTTCTTT. Full variable domain (missing parts from reference TRBV2 and TRBJ1-1): EPEVTQTPSHQVTQMGQEVILRCVPISNHLYFYWYRQILGQKVEFLVSFYNNEISEKSEIFDDQFSVERPDGSNFTLKIRSTKLEDSAMYFCASSEGQSMNTEAFFGQGTRLTVV.

The rearrangement uses TRBV27 and TRBJ2-7, with D perhaps TRBD1 (6 bases). Germline V lookup: CDR1 MNHEY, CDR2 SMNVEV (reference sequence). CDR3 length equals 12 residues. The V end lost 6 bases, the J end lost 6 bases, and 12 bases lay between the germline ends. CDR3 DNA sequence: TGTGCCAGCAGGCCAGGGGCCGGCGAGCAGTACTTC. It translates to CASRPGAGEQYF.

This clonotype was recorded at least ten times. The chain recombines TRBV7-2 with TRBJ2-1; D unresolved. V lost 5 bases to trimming and J lost 4 bases, with 9 bases between them. This CDR3 is 13 amino acids long. CDR1 and CDR2 (germline): SGHTA, FQGNSA. Here the CDR3 DNA reads TGTGCCAGCAGCATATACACGTACAATGAGCAGTTCTTC. Its translation: CASSIYTYNEQFF.

This clonotype has ten or more counts. The CDR3 nucleotides read TGTGCCAGCAGTTACTCGGCGAGGTCTAACTATGGCTACACCTTC. Translation: CASSYSARSNYGYTF. This rearrangement joins TRBV6-5 to TRBJ1-2; the D is unclear. The CDR3 contains 15 residues. Germline V gene lookup returns CDR1 MNHEY and CDR2 SVGAGI. The V end lost 0 bases, the J end lost 0 bases, and 8 bases lay between the germline ends.

This clonotype was found many times. The rearrangement joins TRBV12-3 or TRBV12-4 to TRBJ2-7, with no clear D. Trimming took 1 base from V and 3 from J, leaving 16 bases between them. The CDR3 has 16 residues. This CDR3 is CASSLVRPDCIYEQYV. The CDR3 region has the DNA TGTGCCAGCAGTTTAGTTCGACCCGATTGTATCTACGAGCAGTACGTC.

This clonotype showed up many times. The genes are TRBV4-2 and TRBJ2-7, with 8 bases lining up with TRBD1. From germline, CDR1 is LGHNA and CDR2 YNFKEQ. After removal of 4 bases from V and 3 bases from J, the junction contained 5 bases not matched to a gene. This CDR3 is 14 amino acids long. CDR3 amino acids: CASSPGTGHYEQYF. Here the CDR3 DNA reads TGTGCCAGCAGCCCAGGGACAGGACACTACGAGCAGTACTTC.

The chain links TRBV6-6 to TRBJ2-3; 10 bases are shared with TRBD2. This CDR3 spans 16 amino acids. The ends lost 5 bases at V and 4 bases at J; junction bases unmatched: 9. From germline, CDR1 is MNHNY and CDR2 SVGAGI (reference sequence). In nucleotides, the CDR3 is TGTGCCAGCAGTAACAAGCGGGGGGGCCAGTCAGATACGCAGTATTTT. Translating it yields CASSNKRGGQSDTQYF.

This chain uses TRBV6-8 with TRBJ2-1, with 8 bases matching TRBD1. V shed 6 bases, J shed 6 bases, and the junction held 10 bases outside the gene matches. The CDR3 length is 15 residues. Germline V gives CDR1 MNHGY, CDR2 SAAAGT. Here the CDR3 reads CASRIQGGFGNEQFF. CDR3 bases: TGTGCCAGCAGGATACAGGGGGGCTTCGGCAATGAGCAGTTCTTC.

Points on this clonotype: No conserved phenylalanine or tryptophan ends this CDR3, so it is likely a read error. The chain recombines TRBV7-9 with TRBJ1-2; 10 bases align to TRBD1. CDR3 length: 18 residues. Trimming at V came to 4 bases and at J to 0 bases, leaving 11 bases not matched to a gene. Germline V gives CDR1 SEHNR, CDR2 FQNEAQ (reference sequence). The CDR3 here is CASSSSGTGVIANYGYTI. As DNA, the CDR3 is TGTGCCAGCAGCTCCTCTGGGACAGGGGTTATCGCTAACTATGGCTACACCATC.

This clonotype was detected many times. The chain recombines TRBV2 with TRBJ2-7; D is ambiguous. The germline V and J ends were trimmed by 6 bases and 0 bases, with 6 bases remaining between them. This CDR3 has 12 residues. Germline lookup yields CDR1 SNHLY and CDR2 FYNNEI. CDR3 amino acids: CASSSLSYEQYV. As DNA, the CDR3 is TGTGCCAGCAGCTCACTCTCCTACGAGCAGTACGTC.

This rearrangement joins TRBV29-1 to TRBJ1-2, with a weak D call TRBD1 (5 bases). CDR1 and CDR2 from the germline V gene are SQVTM and ANQGSEA. The CDR3 length is 13 residues. V lost 0 bases, J lost 4 bases, and 9 bases lay in between. CDR3 amino acids: CSVEEIDSYGYTF. DNA of the CDR3: TGCAGCGTTGAAGAGATCGACAGCTATGGCTACACCTTC.

This chain links TRBV7-9 with TRBJ2-7; TRBD1 matches at 11 bases. The germline V gene has CDR1 SEHNR and CDR2 FQNEAQ (reference sequence). The CDR3 sequence is 15 residues long. After removal of 3 bases from V and 2 bases from J, the junction contained 3 bases not matched to a gene. Here the CDR3 reads CASSLGQGEAYEQYF. The CDR3 region has the DNA TGTGCCAGCAGCTTGGGACAGGGGGAAGCCTACGAGCAGTACTTC.

V gene TRBV7-6 combines with J gene TRBJ2-3; maybe TRBD1 (5 bases). The V end was cut by 5 bases, the J end by 0 bases, with 12 bases between. The CDR3 runs to 15 residues. Germline V lookup: CDR1 SGHVS, CDR2 FNYEAQ. Written as DNA, the CDR3 is TGTGCCAGCAGCCTCAGAACAGGTAGCACAGATACGCAGTATTTT. Its protein is CASSLRTGSTDTQYF.

The table lists this clonotype with a few counts. The chain recombines TRBV6-2 or TRBV6-3 with TRBJ2-1; D uncertain. The germline V gene has CDR1 MNHEY and CDR2 SVGEGT. The length of the CDR3 is 12 residues. V was clipped by 6 bases and J by 6 bases, with 9 bases between them. The CDR3: CASRPTPNEQFF. In DNA form, the CDR3 reads TGTGCCAGCAGACCCACACCCAATGAGCAGTTCTTC.

This clonotype was seen ten or more times. The CDR3 is CASSPKGLASHEQYF. CDR3 DNA: TGTGCCAGCAGCCCCAAAGGGCTAGCTTCCCACGAGCAGTACTTC. J is TRBJ2-7 and V is TRBV7-9, with D tentatively TRBD2 (5 bases). The CDR3 contains 15 residues. Germline lookup yields CDR1 SEHNR and CDR2 FQNEAQ (reference sequence). V lost 5 bases and J 5 bases, leaving 19 bases between the germline ends.

The chain carries TRBV6-1 and TRBJ2-7; TRBD1 matches 9 bases. Germline trimming cut 6 bases from V and 6 bases from J; bases unmatched to any gene: 9. CDR3 length equals 14 residues. Germline-derived CDR1 and CDR2 are MNHNS and SASEGT. The CDR3 protein is CASSPGTGLFEQYV. CDR3 sequence (DNA): TGTGCCAGCAGCCCCGGGACAGGGTTGTTCGAGCAGTACGTC.